The rows below give T cell receptor beta chains drawn from one sample of a study of cytomegalovirus exposure and HLA in healthy donors. Assay: immunoSEQ multiplex PCR; the TCRdb copy retains only in-frame clones and omits some. The table lists 45,000 to 60,000 clones. The specimen was PBMCs. The receptor set was obtained from a woman between 40 and 50 years old in good health and CMV-seronegative. CDR3s include the opening cysteine and the closing phenylalanine or tryptophan. D genes are given only for firm matches. Expanded clones get a size class; other rows say once, few or many, or leave the size out.

clone_size | j_call | d_call | v_call | cdr3_aa | cdr3_nt
medium-sized | TRBJ1-2 | - | TRBV4-1 | CASSQGGGLPFDYTF | TGCGCCAGCAGCCAAGGGGGAGGCCTTCCCTTTGACTACACCTTC
- | TRBJ2-5 | - | TRBV19 | CASSIPGTQYF | TGTGCCAGTAGTATTCCGGGGACCCAGTACTTC
- | TRBJ2-1 | TRBD2 | TRBV4-2 | CASSHAKRGGRRLEEQFF | TGTGCCAGCAGCCACGCTAAGAGGGGCGGGAGACGTCTGGAGGAGCAGTTCTTC
- | TRBJ2-1 | - | TRBV20-1 | CSAEPNEQFF | TGCAGTGCCGAGCCCAATGAGCAGTTCTTC
- | TRBJ1-2 | - | TRBV6-1 | CASSEERGRDGYTF | TGTGCCAGCAGTGAAGAAAGGGGGAGGGATGGCTACACCTTC
- | TRBJ1-6 | - | TRBV13 | CASSFQGGNSPLHF | TGTGCCAGCAGCTTTCAAGGGGGTAATTCACCCCTCCACTTT
- | TRBJ2-5 | TRBD2 | TRBV7-2 | CASSLNSGEETQYF | TGTGCCAGCAGCTTGAATAGCGGGGAAGAGACCCAGTACTTC
- | TRBJ2-3 | - | TRBV5-1 | CASSLDRLRTDTQYF | TGCGCCAGCAGCTTGGATCGACTCCGCACAGATACGCAGTATTTT
- | TRBJ2-3 | TRBD1 | TRBV6-5 | CASSSDRGGKDTQYF | TGTGCCAGCAGTTCCGACAGGGGAGGAAAAGATACGCAGTATTTT
- | TRBJ1-1 | - | TRBV28 | CASSLTEAFF | TGTGCCAGCAGTTTAACGGAGGCTTTCTTT